This T cell receptor (beta chain) stems from a study of T cells after posttransplantation cyclophosphamide. Whole-study results and caveats: Recipient CMV seropositivity and CMV reactivation strongly tracked TRB clonality.

The CDR3 spans 15 residues. Germline V gene sequence: CDR1 SGHAT, CDR2 FQNNGV. V was pared by 5 bases and J by 5 bases, with 16 bases between. This clone has ten or more counts. The target antigen is unknown. Method: immunoSEQ multiplex PCR; TCRdb's copy keeps in-frame clones and lacks some. The sample is made up of over 45,000 clones, none counted only once. Sample: PBMCs. The rearrangement joins TRBV11-2 to TRBJ2-1, with TRBD2 as a possible D gene (5 bases). The sequence was obtained from a man aged 35 to 55 in good health, CMV-negative, and a related stem cell transplant donor. CDR3 nucleotides: TGTGCCAGCAGCACGACCGGACTCGTCAACAATGAGCAGTTCTTC. Amino acid sequence: CASSTTGLVNNEQFF.